This T cell receptor (beta chain) originates from a study of Tregs in tolerant kidney transplant recipients. Assay used: immunoSEQ multiplex PCR; TCRdb lists only in-frame clones, some missing. The sample holds some 70,000 clones, roughly 92% seen once. CDR3 length: 15 amino acids. Germline lookup yields CDR1 SGHNT and CDR2 YYREEE (reference sequence). After removal of 3 bases from V and 2 bases from J, the junction contained 0 bases not matched to a gene. V is TRBV5-4 and J is TRBJ2-1, with TRBD2 identical over 12 bases. The sequenced sample was CD8+ T cells from blood, obtained before the transplant. The receptor was isolated from a human donor who received a combined kidney and bone marrow transplant. CDR3 in DNA: TGTGCCAGCAGCTCTAGCGGGGGGGCCTACAATGAGCAGTTCTTC. The encoded protein is CASSSSGGAYNEQFF.